This entry lists 23 T cell receptor beta chains sequenced from one sample in a study of T cells in Graves' hyperthyroidism and ophthalmopathy. The TCR beta CDR3 regions underwent amplification using RNA transcripts as the source. The HTBI primer set drove a first-round RT-PCR of the TCR CDR3. TCRdb itself ran the multiplex PCR reads through MiXCR, one entry per CDR3 protein. The sample carries over 700,000 distinct CDR3 sequences, about two fifths recorded once. The sample taken for sequencing was blood. These receptor sequences come from a man aged 18 to 35 with Graves' hyperthyroidism.

This clonotype was seen many times. The chain recombines TRBV12-3 or TRBV12-4 with TRBJ2-5; D is perhaps TRBD1 (5 bases). Between the trimmed V and J ends, which lost 8 bases and 0 bases, there was a span of 13 bases. The CDR3 contains 14 residues. The CDR3 protein is CASGATLYQETQYF. The CDR3 nucleotides are TGTGCCAGCGGGGCTACACTGTACCAAGAGACCCAGTACTTC.

The chain carries TRBV9 and TRBJ1-2; TRBD1 might be the D (6 bases). The CDR3 runs 14 residues. The ends were cut back, 4 bases at V and 8 bases at J, with 18 bases in the middle. Germline V CDR1 and CDR2: SGDLS, YYNGEE. As DNA, the CDR3 is TGTGCCAGCAGCCCCGGGGGGGGGCGAGGAGGCTACACCTTC. It encodes CASSPGGGRGGYTF.

The J gene is TRBJ2-2, the V gene TRBV9; D uncertain. This CDR3 comprises 16 residues. Germline V gene sequence: CDR1 SGDLS, CDR2 YYNGEE. Trimming stripped 4 bases from V and 3 bases from J, with 16 bases between. The CDR3 bases are TGTGCCAGCAGCTTAGGTCTTGGAACTGACACCGGGGAGCTGTTTTTT. Encoded protein: CASSLGLGTDTGELFF.

This clonotype was found a few times. This chain uses TRBV19 with TRBJ2-6, with 7 bases fitting TRBD1. With 5 bases clipped from V and 0 bases from J, the junction kept 10 bases outside the gene matches. Germline assignment: CDR1 LNHDA and CDR2 SQIVND (reference sequence). The CDR3 has 18 residues. The CDR3 spells CASSSLRGLSSGANVLTF. CDR3 DNA sequence: TGTGCCAGTAGTTCCCTGAGGGGGCTAAGCTCTGGGGCCAACGTCCTGACTTTC.

The sample holds many counts of this clonotype. The chain combines TRBV29-1 with TRBJ1-1, with unresolved D. Germline loops: CDR1 SQVTM, CDR2 ANQGSEA. The ends were cut back, 6 bases at V and 2 bases at J, with 13 bases in the middle. The CDR3 runs to 13 residues. CDR3 in amino acids: CSVGGSSNTEAFF. The CDR3 region has the DNA TGCAGCGTGGGAGGTAGCTCAAACACTGAAGCTTTCTTT. The full variable domain, in which reference TRBV29-1 and TRBJ1-1 provide the parts outside the CDR3, is SAVISQKPSRDICQRGTSLTIQCQVDSQVTMMFWYRQQPGQSLTLIATANQGSEATYESGFVIDKFPISRPNLTFSTLTVSNMSPEDSSIYLCSVGGSSNTEAFFGQGTRLTVV.

The chain joins TRBV5-5 to TRBJ2-2; tentatively, D is TRBD2 (6 bases). V was shortened by 4 bases and J by 5 bases, with 15 bases between the two germline ends. This CDR3 contains 15 residues. Per the germline V gene, CDR1 is SGHKS and CDR2 is YYEKEE (reference sequence). The CDR3 loop is CASSPLRRVTGELFF. For the CDR3, the DNA is TGTGCCAGCAGCCCCCTGCGGAGGGTGACCGGGGAGCTGTTTTTT.

This clonotype was observed a few times. This chain uses TRBV28 with TRBJ2-7; 10 nucleotides align to TRBD2. The CDR3 sequence is 14 residues long. CDR1 is MDHEN and CDR2 is SYDVKM in the germline V gene. V shed 2 bases and J 7 bases; nucleotides not matched to a gene: 5. The CDR3 nucleotides are TGTGCCAGCAGTTTAGAGGGACTAGCGAGGGAGCAGTACTTC. This sequence encodes CASSLEGLAREQYF. The full variable domain, its missing parts supplied by reference TRBV28 and TRBJ2-7, is DVKVTQSSRYLVKRTGEKVFLECVQDMDHENMFWYRQDPGLGLRLIYFSYDVKMKEKGDIPEGYSVSREKKERFSLILESASTNQTSMYLCASSLEGLAREQYFGPGTRLTVT.

This chain connects TRBV6-1 to TRBJ2-7; no firm D call. Germline CDR1 and CDR2: MNHNS and SASEGT. Deletions cut 3 bases from V and 3 bases from J, with 9 bases between. The CDR3 runs to 13 residues. The CDR3, as DNA: TGTGCCAGCAGTGATCATGTCAGCTACGAGCAGTACTTC. Protein sequence: CASSDHVSYEQYF.

As to this clonotype: Relative to the germline gene, one junction end is altered; a read error may explain this. This rearrangement joins TRBV7-9 to TRBJ2-7, with 7 bases that match TRBD2. The CDR3 has 14 amino acids. Germline V CDR1 and CDR2: SEHNR, FQNEAQ (reference sequence). This CDR3 reads CASSGGEGQYEQYF. CDR3 nucleotides: TGCGCCAGCAGTGGTGGGGAGGGCCAGTACGAGCAGTACTTC.

Comment on this clonotype: A single base separates this from a much larger clone, so it may be a read error. The chain combines TRBV7-9 with TRBJ2-7; 7 bases fit TRBD2. There are 14 residues in the CDR3. The germline CDR1 and CDR2 sequences are SEHNR and FQNEAQ (reference sequence). The CDR3 region is CASSSGLTLYEPYF. CDR3 nucleotide sequence: TGTGCCAGCAGCTCGGGACTAACCCTCTACGAGCCGTACTTC.

This chain connects TRBV20-1 to TRBJ2-7; no clear D. There are 12 residues in the CDR3. Germline assignment: CDR1 DFQATT and CDR2 SNEGSKA (reference sequence). The ends were cut back, 6 bases at V and 6 bases at J, with 15 bases in the middle. The CDR3 loop is CSAKPGSVEQYF. CDR3 nucleotide sequence: TGCAGTGCCAAGCCAGGATCTGTCGAGCAGTACTTC.

As regards this clonotype: Relative to the germline gene, one junction end is altered; a read error may explain this. The chain is built from TRBV7-2 and TRBJ1-4; the D gene is possibly TRBD1 (5 bases). Germline-derived CDR1 and CDR2 are SGHTA and FQGNSA. There are 16 residues in the CDR3. The DNA for the CDR3 is TGCGCCAGCAGCCAAGATCAGAAGGGCCGGGGGGAAAAACTGTTTTTT. Translating gives CASSQDQKGRGEKLFF.

The rearrangement joins TRBV2 to TRBJ2-1; a weak D match, TRBD1 (6 bases). The CDR3 is 15 residues long. The germline V gene encodes CDR1 SNHLY and CDR2 FYNNEI. Trimming shortened V by 4 bases and J by 4 bases, and 14 bases separated the two germline ends. The chain's CDR3 is CASSVAGVVYNEQFF. The CDR3 nucleotides are TGTGCCAGCAGTGTTGCAGGGGTCGTTTACAATGAGCAGTTCTTC. Drawing the rest from reference TRBV2 and TRBJ2-1, the complete variable domain is EPEVTQTPSHQVTQMGQEVILRCVPISNHLYFYWYRQILGQKVEFLVSFYNNEISEKSEIFDDQFSVERPDGSNFTLKIRSTKLEDSAMYFCASSVAGVVYNEQFFGPGTRLTVL.

The rearrangement uses TRBV25-1 and TRBJ2-7, with a tentative D call TRBD2 (6 bases). This CDR3 comprises 13 residues. Trimming took off 8 bases at V and 5 bases at J, with 16 bases between the two ends. Germline V gives CDR1 MGHDK, CDR2 SYGVNS. CDR3 in amino acids: CASPPGGNNEQYF. CDR3 DNA: TGTGCCAGCCCTCCCGGGGGAAATAACGAGCAGTACTTC.

The CDR3 spells CSARGGFEQPQHF. As DNA, the CDR3 is TGCAGTGCTAGAGGGGGTTTTGAACAGCCCCAGCATTTT. The rearrangement links TRBV20-1 to TRBJ1-5; D gene unclear. V lost 1 base and J lost 7, with 11 bases in between. The germline V gene encodes CDR1 DFQATT and CDR2 SNEGSKA (reference sequence). This CDR3 region has 13 residues.

The sample holds a few counts of this clonotype. CDR3 amino acids: CSAKGQGASGELFF. DNA of the CDR3: TGCAGTGCAAAGGGACAGGGGGCATCCGGGGAGCTGTTTTTT. This chain uses TRBV20-1 with TRBJ2-2; 12 nucleotides line up with TRBD1. The junction had 5 bases not matched to a gene; V was cut back by 6 bases and J by 6 bases. CDR1 and CDR2 (germline): DFQATT, SNEGSKA (reference sequence). There are 14 residues in the CDR3.

The chain has TRBV11-3 and TRBJ2-2; D is undetermined. The V gene lost 4 bases and the J gene lost 9 bases, with 12 bases spanning the gap. This CDR3 contains 13 residues. Germline V gene sequence: CDR1 SGHNT, CDR2 YENEEA. The chain's CDR3 is CASSSPPHRELFF. The CDR3 region has the DNA TGTGCCAGCAGCTCCCCACCCCACCGGGAGCTGTTTTTT.

This chain joins TRBV6-5 and TRBJ2-5; TRBD2 agrees at 12 bases. From germline, CDR1 is MNHEY and CDR2 SVGAGI. CDR3 length equals 15 residues. The J segment lost 4 bases and the V segment lost 0 bases, leaving 0 bases of the junction unmatched. CDR3 nucleotides: TGTGCCAGCAGTTACTCGACTAGCGGGGGAGAGACCCAGTACTTC. Protein: CASSYSTSGGETQYF.

The chain carries TRBV10-3 and TRBJ1-1; 8 bases align to TRBD1. The ends lost 10 bases at V and 10 bases at J; junction bases unmatched: 11. The germline V gene has CDR1 ENHRY and CDR2 SYGVKD. This CDR3 spans 12 amino acids. CDR3 loop: CASNGPTGGAFF. The CDR3 nucleotides are TGTGCCAGCAATGGGCCTACAGGGGGAGCTTTCTTT.

This clonotype was recorded once. V is TRBV24-1 and J is TRBJ1-1, with D unresolved. The V end lost 11 bases, the J end lost 1 base, and 19 bases lay between the germline ends. The germline V gene encodes CDR1 KGHDR and CDR2 SFDVKD. The CDR3 spans 15 residues. The CDR3 spells CASSYGLSPNTEAFF. In nucleotides, the CDR3 is TGTGCCAGCAGCTACGGACTGAGCCCGAACACTGAAGCTTTCTTT.

This clonotype was picked up a small number of times. The chain uses TRBV2 and TRBJ1-1; D gene uncertain. Germline loops: CDR1 SNHLY, CDR2 FYNNEI. The CDR3 is 15 amino acids. Trimming removed 2 bases at V and 2 bases at J, with 12 bases between. The CDR3 sequence is CASSEFPAANTEAFF. The CDR3 DNA reads TGTGCCAGCAGTGAATTCCCCGCAGCTAACACTGAAGCTTTCTTT.

Details on this clonotype: A much bigger clone sits one base away, suggesting this may be a read error. The chain combines TRBV20-1 with TRBJ1-2; D unresolved. CDR1 is DFQATT and CDR2 is SNEGSKA in the germline V gene (reference sequence). CDR3 length: 12 residues. DNA for the CDR3: TGCAATGCTGGAACTAATAACTATGGCTACACCTTC. This gives the protein CNAGTNNYGYTF.

Many counts were recorded for this clonotype. The rearrangement uses TRBV10-2 and TRBJ1-2, with a tentative D call TRBD1 (6 bases). Trimming took off 0 bases at V and 6 bases at J, with 11 bases between the two ends. The CDR3 is made up of 14 amino acids. In germline, CDR1 is WSHSY, CDR2 SAAADI. The chain's CDR3 is CASSESAGANGYTF. Written as DNA, the CDR3 is TGCGCCAGCAGTGAGTCGGCGGGGGCAAATGGCTACACCTTC.